The entry below describes one TCR beta chain. Its antigen has not been determined. Within one base of it there is no much larger clone, and no base qualities were kept. The cohort consisted of 600 to 700 healthy bone marrow donors. Cohort members were all nominally healthy when sampled, although unrecorded immune exposures were likely present. The donor tested CMV seronegative, placing the donor among the 352 seronegative members of the cohort. Each donor provided a peripheral blood sample, and peripheral blood mononuclear cells were used for TCR beta sequencing. The Qiagen DNeasy Blood Extraction Kit was used to extract genomic DNA from the blood cell samples. The CDR3 goes from the cysteine to the phenylalanine over 13 residues. Of all the DNA, just the CDR3 is kept, 39 bases in frame from base 1. CDR1 and CDR2, looked up from the germline V gene (reference sequence), are LNHDA and SQIVND. V is shortened by 7 bases, J by 1 base, and the region joining them spans 9 bases.

The sample originates from a study of cytomegalovirus exposure and HLA in healthy donors (TCRdb year 2017). Study-wide context: According to an earlier analysis of a few hundred of the donors, 150 million to 200 million T cells yielded over 100 million unique TCR beta sequences and more than 250 Gb of sequence data. An early release covering roughly 600 HLA-typed donors comprised about 300 gigabases of sequencing data and about 90 million unique TCR sequences. Of the approximately 370 genotyped donors, roughly 80% were placed in the genetic ancestry cluster associated with self-reported Caucasian donors. The study was designed to test whether signatures of past pathogen exposure could be identified by cataloging public T cell receptors. The study profiled the T cell repertoires of under 700 subjects by immunosequencing and related them to cytomegalovirus serostatus. A separate validation cohort of roughly 130 different subjects was used in addition to the approximately 700-subject first cohort. To predict cytomegalovirus infection status, the study combined high-throughput TCR immunosequencing, statistical association of individual TCRs with disease status, and machine learning. In a later analysis, previously published TCR beta repertoires from more than 500 donors were re-analyzed and high-resolution HLA genotyping was added so that TCR occurrence patterns could be studied. In the later analysis, no new phenotypic data were used to find candidate immune exposures; instead, reliance was placed on TCR beta sequences and their occurrence across donors. An earlier analysis of roughly 600 of the donors used high-throughput TCR beta sequencing to judge whether each TCR beta V gene segment behaved as functional or pseudogenic. Alongside the repertoire data, information on donor age, sex, ethnicity and CMV serostatus was compiled. A later genetic analysis used genome-wide SNP genotypes for about 60% of the 666 donors, treating that subset as a discovery cohort. Every repertoire in the discovery cohort had been generated on one and the same sequencing platform. Class I and class II HLA loci were covered by the typing at four-digit resolution. The number of typed donors differed by locus: roughly 620-640 for A, B, C, DRB1 and DQB1; some 500 for DQA1; 606 for DPA1; and 450 to 480 for DPB1. Roughly 5 DR-DQ haplotypes were handled as single units for association and clustering, since linkage in the cohort was strong. On average, roughly 240,000 unique TCR beta nucleotide sequences were sequenced per donor among a few hundred genotyped donors of the cohort, with around 19% of those sequences being non-productive.

Preparation of the library involved the immunoSEQ multiplex PCR assay. A mixture of 60 forward primers for TCR Vbeta segments and 13 reverse primers for TCR Jbeta segments was used in the multiplex PCR. Amplification of the CDR3 region of rearranged TCR beta genes was performed with a multiplex PCR assay on genomic DNA. The Illumina HiSeq System was used to sequence the amplified TCR beta libraries as 87-base-pair reads. From the authors' description of their analysis: Across the 700 or so repertoires, a later analysis counted 80 million or so unique TCR beta chains, around 11 million of which were shared by at least two donors. Raw reads were error-corrected and collapsed into unique sequences by a nearest-neighbor algorithm in which closely related sequences were merged to remove PCR and sequencing errors. CDR3 sequences were aligned to IMGT reference sequences to assign V, D and J gene segments. Each retained sequence needed at least a six-nucleotide match to both a V gene segment and a J gene segment. A rearrangement counted as productive if the CDR3 had no stop codons and remained in frame with V and J, and every other rearrangement counted as non-productive. Following IMGT convention, CDR3 was defined as the stretch from the second conserved V-encoded cysteine up to the conserved J-encoded phenylalanine. In an earlier analysis of more than 550 of the donors, sequences lacking an unambiguous match to a single V gene segment were excluded. An earlier analysis of a few hundred of the donors called V segments functional above 56.7% productive rearrangements and segregating when the between-donor standard deviation exceeded 5%. A statistical classification framework was built for diagnosing cytomegalovirus status from the catalog of TCR beta chain sequences. A later analysis assigned V and J genes by comparing TCR nucleotide sequences with IMGT/GENE-DB human TR gene sequences. In a later analysis, CDR3 sequences and most-parsimonious VDJ recombination scenarios were assigned using the TCRdist pipeline. A later analysis defined each TCR beta chain by its CDR3 amino acid sequence plus V-gene family, and excluded reads lacking a unique V-gene family. In a later analysis, approximately 590 highly shared, low-generation-probability nucleotide sequences were removed to address suspected cross-contamination and a sequencing artifact. In a later analysis, a clonal expansion index was calculated for each public chain from normalized within-repertoire ranks of inferred template counts. A later analysis computed generation probabilities with a VDJ recombination model fitted to out-of-frame rearrangements, and checked the results against IGoR. In a later analysis, TCR-TCR, TCR-HLA and TCR-CMV co-occurrence was scored with hypergeometric tests, and a repertoire-size bias correction was applied to TCR pairs. A later analysis estimated false discovery rates by permuting HLA or CMV assignments 20 times. In a later analysis, co-occurring TCRs were grouped using DBSCAN, and TCRdist sequence similarity was added for clustering within HLA-allele-positive subsets. Co-occurrence clustering excluded repertoires with fewer than 30,000 or more than 120,000 public chains, plus five with anomalous nucleotide sharing. Drawn from immuneACCESS, this table holds only the in-frame rearrangements with V and J called that TCRdb kept. Clones are partly lost; checked studies trace under half to an unresolved V gene and leave the rest unexplained. The DNA gave D and trimming, while V, J and clone size come from that table. The sample table holds around 180,000 clones, of which about four fifths were seen once. The ten largest account for about 1% of the sample.

The full study reports these points: This cohort had only TCR beta chains sequenced, and the lack of alpha or paired-chain data limited which features could be detected. Across donors, most TCR sequences were observed very rarely, whereas some public TCRs were present in many individuals. A later analysis reported that several top co-occurrence clusters appeared linked to parvovirus B19, influenza, CMV and Epstein-Barr virus. Some 15 rarely observed V segments, including chromosome 9 orphons, were excluded from the earlier analysis of several hundred of the donors because counts were too low. According to a later analysis, most CMV-associated TCR beta chains appeared to be HLA-restricted, and the HLA associations seemed to be driven largely by CMV exposure. A cluster of highly shared sequence variants was judged likely to be a technical artifact of the sequencing pipeline. V-gene and J-gene trimming of TCR beta chains was associated with a missense DCLRE1C variant in a later genetic analysis, and the association was replicated in an independent cohort. At a false discovery rate of 0.05, a later analysis linked 16,951 TCR beta sequences to specific HLA alleles. Strong co-occurrence of HLA alleles, especially DR and DQ, made assigning TCR associations to individual alleles difficult. Correlated functional status among segregating V segments might reflect linkage disequilibrium, but an unknown experimental factor could not be ruled out. Because the 87-base-pair reads could not distinguish some IMGT-functional V segments, including TRBV6-2 and TRBV6-3, those segments were excluded. In vitro tests confirmed that three of the cytomegalovirus-associated TCR beta chains recognize cytomegalovirus antigens. The authors suggested that the approach could potentially be extended to other disease states and immunological phenotypes. Roughly uniform sequencing depth across donors was assumed in presence/absence analyses, although this assumption may not hold. In both the original and validation cohorts, the classifier was reported to diagnose cytomegalovirus status with high specificity and sensitivity. For the cohort, immune exposure information was limited to CMV serostatus. An earlier analysis of around 600 of the donors showed that most TCR beta V segments appeared in productive rearrangements either about 87% or about 30% of the time, which broadly matched IMGT annotations. In a later analysis, HLA-associated TCR beta chains showed more clonal expansion and lower generation probabilities than non-associated chains that were equally common. A later analysis found that TCR association rates varied across HLA loci, with DRB1 alleles showing the most associated TCRs and HLA-C alleles the fewest. HLA typing was unavailable for some donors at each locus, so association tests used only the typed subset. According to a later genetic analysis, donors in an Asian-associated ancestry cluster had fewer N-insertions in productive TCRs than the roughly 670-donor mean. A further reported finding was that TCR beta sequences accurately predicted the HLA-A and HLA-B alleles for most subjects in the first cohort. The study listed 164 TCR beta chains as associated with cytomegalovirus.

The sequenced material came from PBMCs. This TCR was sampled from a woman in her thirties or forties in good health and CMV-seronegative. Rearrangement joined TRBV19 to TRBJ2-3, with TRBD1 as a weak D call on 5 bases. The CDR3 in this case is CASTPTGTDTQYF. The DNA reads as follows: TGTGCCAGTACCCCGACAGGCACAGATACGCAGTATTTT.